The sequence of this TCR beta chain was determined in a study of blood T cells in healthy people across ages (dated by TCRdb to the mid-2010s). About the study as a whole: In model experiments, roughly one uniquely barcoded TCR beta cDNA molecule per two T cells was captured by template switching. Using deep sequencing normalized with unique cDNA molecular identifiers, the study measured how TCR beta repertoire diversity changes with age. Donors were grouped into four age groups: young (average 16 years), middle-aged (under 40), aged (around 56) and long-lived (approximately 81). To avoid experimental bias, donors of different ages were randomly spread across the sequencing lanes. The study analyzed two additional independent replicas of 1 million unique cDNA reads from the same blood draw for two donors, one aged 18 to 30 and one aged 80 or older.

Note on this clonotype: The target of this receptor is not known. A much larger clone differs by one base, so this may be a read error.

Measured from the cysteine to the phenylalanine, the CDR3 is 13 residues long. Of all the DNA, just the CDR3 is kept, 39 bases in frame from base 1. V drops 7 bases and J drops 13 bases, leaving 20 bases in between. The study at large found these results: Total diversity estimates from one million sequenced T cells were considered lower bounds and underestimates. Donor CMV infection status was unknown, potentially confounding age-related changes in expanded clonotypes. As age increased, observed TCR beta diversity per million T cells dropped in a roughly linear way, and a significant reduction was already evident by age 40. There was a strong correlation between observed TCR beta diversity and the percentage of naive T cells measured by flow cytometry. Compared with the aged group, more naive CD4+ T cells, fewer expanded clones and increased TCR diversity were shown by the long-lived group, suggesting age selection. Because profiling used bulk unsorted PBMCs, naive and antigen-experienced compartments could not be compared conclusively.

The protocol used for the library was 5' RACE. The instrument was an Illumina HiSeq 2500. A second PCR of roughly 7 to 11 cycles was run with a J-beta primer mix and a sample-barcoded 5' primer. A unique molecular identifier was introduced onto each TCR beta cDNA molecule by a template-switch 5' adaptor carrying 12 random nucleotides. Each sample yielded at least 3 million CDR3-containing paired-end reads. First-strand cDNA synthesis was performed from all RNA using the Mint cDNA synthesis kit, with priming by a TRBC-specific oligonucleotide. Following uracil-DNA glycosylase treatment, a first 18-cycle PCR with universal primers M1SS and BC2_uni_R was performed on all cDNA. Per the authors' processing: For normalization, 1 million high-quality reads, each with a distinct molecular identifier, were randomly selected from each sample. Reads sharing molecular identifiers were discarded rather than binned into consensus sequences. MiTCR, with a Q25 quality threshold and the strictest error-elimination algorithm, was used for CDR3 identification, clonotype clustering and error correction. Lower-bound total TCR beta diversity was estimated with a nonparametric unseen species model using Euler transformation. Clones were called with MiXCR by TCRdb after fastp trimmed the public reads at Q25, and only in-frame beta chains were retained. Identical CDR3 proteins give one entry, which carries the most common genes and DNA. The V and J calls were not made by the authors but by TCRdb's processing. The sample profile shows under 1,000,000 distinct CDR3 sequences; about 46% of them were found once. Jointly, the top ten make up 15% to 20% of the sample.

The approximately 40 donors, aged 6 to 90 years, were systemically healthy Caucasian individuals from Russia. Each donor gave approximately 9.3 milliliters of peripheral blood, collected into EDTA-treated Vacutainer tubes. PBMCs were isolated by Ficoll-Paque density-gradient centrifugation, with at least 7 million obtained per sample. Trizol reagent was used to extract total RNA from PBMCs, with at least 6 micrograms per sample. For every donor, an aliquot of PBMCs went through flow cytometry to measure the percentages of naive CD45RAhigh/CD27high T cells. The receptor was derived from an elderly man in good health. The material sequenced was blood. The chain employs TRBV12-3 or TRBV12-4 and TRBJ2-1, and perhaps TRBD2 as D gene, on 5 matching bases. The DNA reads TGTGCCAGCAAATCCCGGAGTTGGGAGACCCAGTTCTTC. Its product reads: CASKSRSWETQFF.